These 20 T cell receptor beta chains were sequenced from one sample in a study of blood T cell repertoires in COVID-19. Clones were sequenced by immunoSEQ multiplex PCR, and TCRdb holds only the in-frame ones, with some missing. The sample has about 64,000 clones, 65% to 90% seen once; the top ten hold under 4%. Sequenced: peripheral blood. These receptors were collected from a man in his forties or fifties with active COVID-19.

V and J are TRBV18 and TRBJ1-2; perhaps TRBD1 as D (5 bases). CDR1 is KGHSH and CDR2 is LQKENI in the germline V gene. The CDR3 sequence is 14 residues long. Trimming pared 2 bases from V and 8 bases from J, leaving 15 bases between. The CDR3 is CASSPEKTGAGYTF. CDR3 sequence (DNA): TGTGCCAGCTCACCAGAAAAAACAGGTGCAGGCTACACCTTC.

The V and J genes are TRBV5-8 and TRBJ1-3, with D unresolved. This CDR3 is 16 amino acids long. V lost 4 bases and J lost 0, with 14 bases in between. CDR1 is SGHTS, CDR2 YDEGEE, per germline. CDR3 region: CASSPEDSPSGNTIYF. In DNA form, the CDR3 reads TGTGCCAGCAGCCCGGAAGACTCCCCCTCTGGAAACACCATATATTTT. Drawing the rest from reference TRBV5-8 and TRBJ1-3, the complete variable domain is EAGVTQSPTHLIKTRGQQATLRCSPISGHTSVYWYQQALGLGLQFLLWYDEGEERNRGNFPPRFSGRQFPNYSSELNVNALELEDSALYLCASSPEDSPSGNTIYFGEGSWLTVV.

The rearrangement links TRBV14 to TRBJ2-1; 12 nucleotides align to TRBD2. CDR1 and CDR2 (germline): SGHDN, FVKESK. The V gene end was trimmed by 1 base and the J gene end by 0 bases; junction bases not matched to a gene: 4. The CDR3 is made up of 18 amino acids. CDR3 sequence (DNA): TGTGCCAGCAGCCAAGCTAGCGGGGGGGTAAGCTCCTACAATGAGCAGTTCTTC. This sequence encodes CASSQASGGVSSYNEQFF. Full variable domain (outside the CDR3, taken from reference TRBV14 and TRBJ2-1): EAGVTQFPSHSVIEKGQTVTLRCDPISGHDNLYWYRRVMGKEIKFLLHFVKESKQDESGMPNNRFLAERTGGTYSTLKVQPAELEDSGVYFCASSQASGGVSSYNEQFFGPGTRLTVL.

The rearrangement links TRBV19 to TRBJ2-2, with no clear D. Germline lookup yields CDR1 LNHDA and CDR2 SQIVND (reference sequence). V was pared by 4 bases and J by 0 bases, with 12 bases between. This CDR3 region has 16 residues. The CDR3 is CASSKNSPSNTGELFF. DNA of the CDR3: TGTGCCAGTAGTAAAAACTCACCCTCGAACACCGGGGAGCTGTTTTTT.

This chain connects TRBV12-3 or TRBV12-4 to TRBJ1-2; 7 nucleotides line up with TRBD1. With V trimmed by 6 bases and J by 3 bases, 4 bases remained unmatched. CDR3 length: 13 residues. The CDR3 is CASRRGTDYGYTF. The CDR3 region has the DNA TGTGCCAGCAGACGCGGGACAGACTATGGCTACACCTTC.

The rearrangement links TRBV19 to TRBJ1-1; D remains ambiguous. Trimming removed 4 bases at V and 5 bases at J, with 17 bases between. Germline V gene sequence: CDR1 LNHDA, CDR2 SQIVND (reference sequence). This CDR3 region has 15 residues. DNA for the CDR3: TGTGCCAGTAGTAAGAGGAGCGGGGAGGAGACTGAAGCTTTCTTT. Amino acid sequence: CASSKRSGEETEAFF.

This chain links TRBV7-3 with TRBJ2-3; no clear D gene. V shed 5 bases and J shed 5 bases, with 14 bases lying between them. CDR3 length equals 14 residues. Germline V lookup: CDR1 SGHTA, CDR2 FQGTGA. CDR3 nucleotides: TGTGCCAGCAGCGCTTCACGTCCGGGAGATACGCAGTATTTT. Encoded protein: CASSASRPGDTQYF.

The chain uses TRBV3-1 (or the pseudogene TRBV3-2) and TRBJ1-3; D not resolved. The CDR3 is 13 residues long. V lost 1 base and J 4 bases, leaving 5 bases between the germline ends. Germline V lookup: CDR1 LGHDT, CDR2 YNNKEL (reference sequence). The CDR3: CASSQVRGNTIYF. The CDR3 DNA sequence: TGTGCCAGCAGCCAAGTCAGGGGAAACACCATATATTTT.

CDR3 coding DNA: TGTGCCAGCAGTTCGACGACTAGCGGGGATTCAGAGACCCAGTACTTC. Its protein product is CASSSTTSGDSETQYF. The chain has TRBV27 and TRBJ2-5; TRBD2 agrees at 11 bases. Germline assignment: CDR1 MNHEY and CDR2 SMNVEV (reference sequence). The CDR3 loop spans 16 amino acids. J lost 4 bases, V lost 4 bases, and 8 bases had no gene match.

This clone was seen a handful of times. The gene calls are TRBV7-3 and TRBJ2-1, with TRBD2 matching over 16 bases. CDR1 and CDR2 from the germline V gene are SGHTA and FQGTGA. This CDR3 spans 17 amino acids. Unmatched junction bases numbered 4, after V lost 1 base and J lost 7 bases. CDR3 in amino acids: CASSLMGTSGRGNEQFF. The DNA for the CDR3 is TGTGCCAGCAGCTTAATGGGGACTAGCGGGAGGGGGAATGAGCAGTTCTTC.

The chain links TRBV9 to TRBJ2-1, with D tentatively TRBD2 (5 bases). Germline-derived CDR1 and CDR2 are SGDLS and YYNGEE. The germline V and J ends were trimmed by 4 bases and 3 bases, with 14 bases remaining between them. The CDR3 loop spans 15 amino acids. CDR3 in amino acids: CASSRRDQGYNEQFF. The CDR3, as DNA: TGTGCCAGCAGCCGCCGGGATCAAGGCTACAATGAGCAGTTCTTC.

V usage is TRBV19 and J usage is TRBJ2-2; 8 bases are shared with TRBD1. CDR1 is LNHDA and CDR2 is SQIVND in the germline V gene (reference sequence). The junction had 11 bases not matched to a gene; V was cut back by 6 bases and J by 5 bases. The CDR3 consists of 16 residues. The CDR3 nucleotides are TGTGCCAGTAGAGGATATCGACAGGGGATAACCGGGGAGCTGTTTTTT. It specifies CASRGYRQGITGELFF.

The chain combines TRBV6-2 or TRBV6-3 with TRBJ2-5; D is undetermined. The ends were cut back, 5 bases at V and 4 bases at J, with 8 bases in the middle. The V gene's germline CDR1 is MNHEY and CDR2 SVGEGT. The CDR3 is made up of 12 amino acids. In nucleotides, the CDR3 is TGTGCCAGCAGTCCGCGTCGAGAGACCCAGTACTTC. Translated: CASSPRRETQYF.

This clone came up many times. The V call is TRBV30, the J call TRBJ2-7, with 8 nucleotides matching TRBD2. V lost 8 bases and J lost 1; bases outside the gene matches: 10. The germline V gene has CDR1 GTSNPN and CDR2 SVGIG (reference sequence). The CDR3 totals 14 residues. This chain's CDR3 is CAGERGGFSYEQYF. For the CDR3, the DNA is TGTGCCGGGGAACGGGGGGGGTTTTCCTACGAGCAGTACTTC.

This chain joins TRBV6-1 and TRBJ2-3, with a possible D match to TRBD1 (6 bases). V lost 2 bases, J lost 4 bases, and 10 bases lay in between. The CDR3 spans 14 residues. CDR1 and CDR2 (germline): MNHNS, SASEGT. The CDR3 sequence is CASSESGVPDTQYF. CDR3 DNA: TGTGCCAGCAGTGAATCAGGGGTTCCAGATACGCAGTATTTT.

This clone was seen only once. J is TRBJ2-2 and V is TRBV7-8; TRBD1 agrees at 10 bases. The CDR3 spans 15 residues. The V and J ends lost 5 bases and 6 bases, in that order; junction bases with no gene match: 6. Per the germline V gene, CDR1 is SGHVS and CDR2 is FQNEAQ. CDR3 nucleotide sequence: TGTGCCAGCAGCAAAAGACAGGGGGCATCCGGGGAGCTGTTTTTT. This gives the protein CASSKRQGASGELFF.

The J gene is TRBJ2-7, the V gene TRBV5-1; 8 bases are a match to TRBD2. In germline, CDR1 is SGHRS, CDR2 YFSETQ. The CDR3 has 15 amino acids. V shed 4 bases, J shed 4 bases, and the junction held 10 bases outside the gene matches. Here the CDR3 reads CASSPKVAGPYEQYF. In DNA form, the CDR3 reads TGCGCCAGCAGCCCGAAAGTAGCGGGACCTTACGAGCAGTACTTC.

The genes are TRBV28 and TRBJ2-1; maybe TRBD2 (5 bases). Per the germline V gene, CDR1 is MDHEN and CDR2 is SYDVKM. This CDR3 is built from 11 residues. V was cut by 6 bases and J by 11 bases, with 11 bases left in between. The DNA for the CDR3 is TGTGCCAGCAGCGGCCTGACTAAGCAGTTCTTC. It specifies CASSGLTKQFF.

V is TRBV11-2 and J is TRBJ2-1; 9 bases are a match to TRBD1. The CDR3 spans 13 residues. V shed 2 bases, J shed 8 bases, and the junction held 1 base outside the gene matches. Germline CDR1 SGHAT, CDR2 FQNNGV. The CDR3 reads CASSLTGGYEQFF. The CDR3 DNA follows: TGTGCCAGCAGCTTAACAGGGGGCTATGAGCAGTTCTTC.

This clone was detected only once. This sequence joins TRBV6-5 and TRBJ1-2; maybe TRBD1 (6 bases). Trimming left V 10 bases short and J 1 base short, with 19 bases between. Germline values: CDR1 MNHEY, CDR2 SVGAGI. The CDR3 is 15 amino acids. CDR3 protein: CATLIGGRGNYGYTF. The CDR3 nucleotides are TGTGCCACACTAATCGGGGGGCGAGGTAACTATGGCTACACCTTC.